Shown below are 4 T cell receptor beta chains from a single sample sequenced in a study of shared T cell receptors in the human thymus. Clones were sequenced by immunoSEQ multiplex PCR, and TCRdb holds only the in-frame ones, with some missing. The data contain hundreds of thousands of clones, around nine tenths of them singletons. The same sample was also studied in work on human thymus T cells.

Sequencing was performed on thymocytes. The source of these receptors is a boy less than two years old with a congenital heart defect.

This chain uses TRBV6-5 with TRBJ1-1; D ambiguous. Germline assignment: CDR1 MNHEY and CDR2 SVGAGI. V lost 3 bases and J 6 bases, leaving 20 bases between the germline ends. This CDR3 has 16 amino acids. DNA for the CDR3: TGTGCCAGCAGTTATTCCTTCCGCCTCGGTAACGCTGAAGCTTTCTTT. Translated: CASSYSFRLGNAEAFF.

The genes are TRBV29-1 and TRBJ2-1, with a possible D match to TRBD1 (6 bases). This CDR3 is 14 amino acids long. Between the trimmed V and J ends, which lost 7 bases and 0 bases, there was a span of 13 bases. Germline-derived CDR1 and CDR2 are SQVTM and ANQGSEA. CDR3: CSDLDSDSYNEQFF. The CDR3 DNA follows: TGCAGCGACCTGGACAGCGACTCCTACAATGAGCAGTTCTTC.

V usage is TRBV30 and J usage is TRBJ1-2, with a tentative D call TRBD1 (6 bases). The CDR3 contains 13 residues. V dropped 3 bases and J dropped 5 bases, with 13 bases sitting between them. In germline, CDR1 is GTSNPN, CDR2 SVGIG (reference sequence). CDR3 coding DNA: TGTGCCTGGAGCCCAGGACAGTCTTATGGCTACACCTTC. It encodes CAWSPGQSYGYTF.

In this sample, this clone turned up a few times. This chain links TRBV19 with TRBJ2-1, with a weak D call TRBD2 (6 bases). Germline V gene sequence: CDR1 LNHDA, CDR2 SQIVND (reference sequence). Trimming left V 1 base short and J 0 bases short, with 16 bases between. This CDR3 is built from 18 residues. CDR3: CASSIGDWITSSYNEQFF. CDR3 DNA: TGTGCCAGTAGTATAGGGGACTGGATAACAAGCTCCTACAATGAGCAGTTCTTC.